The 4 T cell receptor delta chains below all came from one sample that was sequenced in a study of gamma-delta T cells after stem cell transplantation. TCRdb re-called the RT-PCR reads using CATT. The data show 3,000 to 3,500 delta-chain clones, with less than 25% seen just once and 20% to 30% held by the top ten. The sample taken for sequencing was gamma-delta T cells. Every receptor here comes from a human donor. It is not recorded whose cells these are; they may come from a transplant donor.

This clone was picked up a small number of times. This likely stems from a read error, as it lies one base from a far larger clone. The rearrangement links TRDV2 to TRDJ1; D possibly corresponds to TRDD3 (6 bases). The CDR3 runs 17 residues. Germline V CDR1 and CDR2: GEAIGNYY, EKD. CDR3 nucleotide sequence: TGTGCCCGTGATCCTCTCACTGGGAAGAATTACACCGATAAACTCATCTTT. Amino acid sequence: CARDPLTGKNYTDKLIF.

The chain employs TRDV1 and TRDJ1; 8 nucleotides align to TRDD3. J gave up 5 bases and V 3 bases, and 11 bases lay outside the gene matches. CDR3 length equals 16 residues. Germline lookup yields CDR1 TSWWSYY and CDR2 QGS. Here the CDR3 reads CALGDPGGPSKDKLIF. Here the CDR3 DNA reads TGTGCTCTTGGGGACCCTGGGGGACCCTCCAAAGATAAACTCATCTTT.

CDR3 amino acids: CALGNYVRGYQEPTDKLIF. CDR3 nucleotide sequence: TGTGCTCTTGGGAATTACGTCCGGGGATACCAGGAGCCCACCGATAAACTCATCTTT. The J gene is TRDJ1, the V gene TRDV1; 8 bases are shared with TRDD3. From germline, CDR1 is TSWWSYY and CDR2 QGS. The CDR3 extends over 19 amino acids. V gave up 5 bases and J gave up 1 base; unmatched junction bases: 18.

This clone is judged medium-sized (0.01 to 0.1%). This chain uses TRDV2 with TRDJ1, with D perhaps matching TRDD3 (5 bases). Germline lookup yields CDR1 GEAIGNYY and CDR2 EKD. V dropped 0 bases and J dropped 7 bases, with 38 bases sitting between them. The CDR3 sequence is 22 residues long. The CDR3 here is CACDTVISGALDPPPRPLKLIF. The CDR3, as DNA: TGTGCCTGTGACACCGTAATTTCGGGGGCGCTGGACCCCCCCCCGCGACCCCTTAAACTCATCTTT.